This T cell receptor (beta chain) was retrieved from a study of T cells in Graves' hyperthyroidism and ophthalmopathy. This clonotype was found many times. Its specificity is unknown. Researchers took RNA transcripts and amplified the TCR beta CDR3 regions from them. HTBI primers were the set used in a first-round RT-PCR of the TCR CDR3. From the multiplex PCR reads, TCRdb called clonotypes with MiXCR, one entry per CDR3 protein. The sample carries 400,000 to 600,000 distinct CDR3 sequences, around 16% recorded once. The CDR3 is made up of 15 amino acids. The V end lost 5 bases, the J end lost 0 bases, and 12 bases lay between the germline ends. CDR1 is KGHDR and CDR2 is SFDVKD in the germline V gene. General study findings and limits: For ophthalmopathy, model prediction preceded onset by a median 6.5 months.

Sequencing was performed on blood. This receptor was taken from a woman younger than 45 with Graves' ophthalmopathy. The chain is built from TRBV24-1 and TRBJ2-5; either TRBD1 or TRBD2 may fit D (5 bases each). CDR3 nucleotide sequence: TGTGCCACCAGTGCCGGGACCCAGTACCAAGAGACCCAGTACTTC. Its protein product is CATSAGTQYQETQYF.